Below, one T cell receptor (beta chain) is given with its context. Its antigen specificity is not known. Per-base qualities were not stored, and no clone one base away is much larger. Each donor gave one peripheral blood draw, averaging roughly 120 mL, which was collected into heparinised tubes. Naive, central memory, regulatory and stem cell-like memory CD4+ T cells were sorted on a BD FACSAria II using a panel including CD45RO, CCR7, CD25, CD127, CD95 and CD27. All sorted populations exceeded 95% purity. Right away, PBMCs were isolated by Lymphoprep density gradient centrifugation and were stained directly, with no culture step. To minimize batch effects, samples were stained and sorted in pairs, one healthy donor with one patient per experiment. The data belong to a study of beta chain features in type 1 diabetes (dated by TCRdb to 2017 to 2018). Looking at the study overall: Mean age, gender distribution, total cell number and subset yield did not differ between patients and healthy donors. A total of roughly 98,000,000 sorted cells were examined across all samples, and RNA yield correlated strongly with the number of cells per subset. In the study, TCRB repertoires of sorted circulating CD4+ T cell subsets from recently diagnosed type 1 diabetes patients were compared with those of matched healthy donors. Regulatory and stem cell-like memory subsets were obtained from only 8 patients and roughly eight healthy donors, while naive and central memory subsets were obtained from all 28 donors.

The entire isolated RNA was reverse transcribed using the High Capacity cDNA Reverse Transcription Kit, and thus expressed TCRB transcripts were sequenced. Naive, central memory and regulatory T cell samples underwent deep immunoSEQ sequencing, averaging about 3.57 million total reads per sample. After sorted cells were lysed in RLT buffer, RNA was extracted with DNase-treated RNeasy Micro or Mini kits, with the choice depending on cell number. To prevent cross-contamination, each cell subset was processed individually, whereas patient and healthy donor samples were processed jointly. The immunoSEQ multiplex PCR was used to amplify TCRB sequences from cDNA, yielding 87-bp fragments that span the CDR3 region. Sequencing of the amplicons was performed on the Illumina HiSeq platform. The authors processed their data as follows. Synthetic template baselines were used to correct PCR bias computationally, reads within Hamming distance 2 were collapsed, and singletons that could not be merged were discarded. By aligning reads against IMGT, V, D and J genes, CDR3 length, and insertions or deletions at six rearrangement sites were assigned. Within each subset, clonotype counts were normalized to sorted cell number, and only after that were true diversity and Gini coefficients computed with the tcR R package. The overlap coefficient, calculated on TCRB nucleotide sequences, was used to quantify repertoire sharing. The table was pulled from immuneACCESS by TCRdb, which kept in-frame rearrangements only. Such tables lose some clones; where checked, under half of the loss comes from unresolved V genes, and the rest has no known cause. V, J and clone size are those of that table, while D and trimming were read from the DNA. This sample has 300,000 or so clones in its table, and roughly 8% of those were observed once. Less than 0.45% of the sample belongs to the ten largest clones.

Points the paper makes about the study in general: Because cDNA rather than genomic DNA was sequenced, highly expressing activated cells could have been over-represented, although no difference in activation and CD3 levels was found between groups. Type 1 diabetes patients showed a moderate but significant shortening of TCRB CDR3 length in all four CD4+ subsets. Naive, central memory and regulatory TCRB repertoires appeared to be more similar among patients than among healthy donors. PCR may preferentially amplify shorter templates, but because patient and control samples were amplified and corrected together, any resulting skew would affect both groups equally. At VDJ recombination sites, type 1 diabetes patients had fewer insertions and more deleted nucleotides, which implies abnormalities in thymic rearrangement. Only small numbers of individuals were included in the HLA sub-analyses, which left unresolved whether HLA type had any influence on TCRB rearrangement.

The TCR comes from a woman aged 18-29 years in good health. Sequencing was done on a sample of central memory CD4+ T cells from blood.

The CDR3 region has the sequence CASRTGQGAIEQYF. The base sequence is TGTGCCAGCAGAACGGGACAGGGGGCCATCGAGCAGTACTTC. Recombination connected TRBV6-6 to TRBJ2-5; 12 junctional bases match TRBD1. The J call is doubtful: the DNA matches TRBJ2-7 better. CDR3 length: 14 amino acids, cysteine to phenylalanine. Only the CDR3 DNA is retained, 42 bases long and in frame from the first base. CDR1 and CDR2 are drawn from the germline V gene (reference sequence): MNHNY, SVGAGI.